This T cell receptor beta chain was retrieved from a study of T cell responses to AZD1222 COVID-19 vaccine. At the level of the study: Analysis merged second doses at about 4 or about 12 weeks.

Of note for this clone: Its specificity is unknown.

From germline, CDR1 is LNHDA and CDR2 SQIVND (reference sequence). The V end lost 6 bases, the J end lost 5 bases, and 10 bases lay between the germline ends. The CDR3 extends over 12 amino acids. Overall study results and limits: Most donors were white British, females outnumbered males, and clonal diversity was possibly underestimated. There were vaccine-associated CD4 TCRs across spike, dominant at 160-218 and 743-854. Unmutated variant regions are reportedly the target of nearly half of TCRs that are spike-specific.

TCRdb's table, derived via immunoSEQ multiplex PCR, lists solely in-frame clones and lacks some. The sample holds about 130,000 clones, just over 85% seen once. The rearrangement links TRBV19 to TRBJ2-5, with D possibly TRBD1 on 6 matching bases. The specimen comprised peripheral blood, sampled on day 0 of AZD1222 vaccination. This TCR derives from an adult in good health. The CDR3 DNA sequence: TGTGCCAGTAGCACAGGGTTGGAGACCCAGTACTTC. Translating gives CASSTGLETQYF.